This TCR beta chain was retrieved from a study of neurological immune-mediated disorders. V was pared by 5 bases and J by 4 bases, with 8 bases between. This CDR3 has 12 residues. Germline-derived CDR1 and CDR2 are SEHNR and FQNEAQ (reference sequence). Overall study findings and caveats: Falling below healthy controls, multiple sclerosis showed the least TCR clonal expansion, while HTLV-1-associated myelopathy showed the most.

The team produced cDNA through 5'RACE using 10-nucleotide random UMIs. TCRdb passed the 5' RACE reads through MiXCR, listing each CDR3 protein once. The sample has 77,000 or so distinct CDR3 sequences; about 9.7% are singletons. This clonotype came up many times. Its antigen is as yet unknown. This clonotype was sampled from a man aged 50 or older in good health. The sample taken for sequencing was PBMCs. The J gene is TRBJ1-2, the V gene TRBV7-9; perhaps TRBD1 as D (5 bases). The CDR3 bases are TGTGCCAGCAGCCGGGACGGCTATGGCTACACCTTC. Protein: CASSRDGYGYTF.